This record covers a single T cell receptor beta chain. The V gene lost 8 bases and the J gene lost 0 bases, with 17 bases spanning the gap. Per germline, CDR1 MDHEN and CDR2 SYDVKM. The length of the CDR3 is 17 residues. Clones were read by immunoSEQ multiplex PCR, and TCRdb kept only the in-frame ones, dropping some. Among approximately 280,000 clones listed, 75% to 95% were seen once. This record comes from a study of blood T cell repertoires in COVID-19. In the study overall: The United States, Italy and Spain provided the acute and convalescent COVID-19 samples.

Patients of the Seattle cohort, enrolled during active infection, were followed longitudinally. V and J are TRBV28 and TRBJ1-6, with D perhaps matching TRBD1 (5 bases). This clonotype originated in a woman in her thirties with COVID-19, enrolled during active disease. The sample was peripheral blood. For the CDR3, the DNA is TGTGCCAGCGCGTTTATCGGGGGGAGCTCCTATAATTCACCCCTCCACTTT. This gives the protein CASAFIGGSSYNSPLHF.